These 22 T cell receptor beta chains originate from one sample sequenced in a study of blood T cells in healthy people across ages. Through a sample-barcoded 5' primer and a J-beta primer mix, a second PCR was run for roughly 7 to 11 cycles. In TCRdb, the 5' RACE reads were re-called with MiXCR into one record per CDR3 protein. This table holds 600,000 to 1,000,000 distinct CDR3 sequences, roughly 50% found once. Sample: blood. The receptors derive from a man younger than 45 in good health.

V gene TRBV28 combines with J gene TRBJ2-7; D is unclear. Germline V gene sequence: CDR1 MDHEN, CDR2 SYDVKM. CDR3 length: 15 residues. Trimming removed 8 bases at V and 1 base at J, with 18 bases between. CDR3 sequence: CASSNQASASYEQYF. DNA of the CDR3: TGTGCCAGCTCTAACCAGGCTTCAGCATCCTACGAGCAGTACTTC.

This clonotype turned up a few times. The chain links TRBV6-5 to TRBJ2-5; 7 nucleotides align to TRBD1. Looked up from germline, CDR1 is MNHEY and CDR2 is SVGAGI. This CDR3 has 17 amino acids. V was clipped by 0 bases and J by 6 bases; unmatched bases: 13. CDR3 sequence: CASSYSWSDRVWKTQYF. The DNA of the CDR3 is TGTGCCAGCAGTTACTCTTGGAGTGACAGGGTTTGGAAGACCCAGTACTTC.

V gene TRBV2 combines with J gene TRBJ2-7; no clear D. Germline V gene data show CDR1 as SNHLY and CDR2 as FYNNEI. The CDR3 covers 13 residues. Trimming left V 6 bases short and J 5 bases short, with 14 bases between. Here the CDR3 DNA reads TGTGCCAGCAGCGATACGGGTCCGGACGAGCAGTACTTC. Translating gives CASSDTGPDEQYF.

The V and J genes are TRBV29-1 and TRBJ2-7; 7 positions agree with TRBD1. The J segment lost 5 bases and the V segment lost 4 bases, leaving 5 bases of the junction unmatched. The germline V gene has CDR1 SQVTM and CDR2 ANQGSEA. The CDR3 is 12 residues long. CDR3: CSVVRQGDEQYF. The DNA of the CDR3 is TGCAGCGTTGTGCGACAGGGAGACGAGCAGTACTTC.

A few counts support this clonotype. The V call is TRBV10-3, the J call TRBJ1-2; D is unresolved. CDR1 and CDR2 (germline): ENHRY, SYGVKD. Trimming cost V 10 bases and J 5 bases, with 20 bases left between them. CDR3 length: 14 amino acids. This CDR3 is CATLVPYGVYGYTF. In DNA, the CDR3 is TGTGCCACCTTAGTCCCGTATGGAGTATATGGCTACACCTTC.

The table lists this clonotype with a few counts. This chain uses TRBV20-1 with TRBJ2-1; 8 bases line up with TRBD2. The CDR3 runs 14 residues. V lost 5 bases and J lost 4; bases outside the gene matches: 7. CDR1 and CDR2 (germline): DFQATT, SNEGSKA (reference sequence). The CDR3 loop is CSAHTSGGYNEQFF. The CDR3 DNA reads as TGCAGTGCTCATACTAGCGGAGGTTACAATGAGCAGTTCTTC.

This clonotype has a handful of counts. The chain uses TRBV7-2 and TRBJ2-1, with D possibly called TRBD1 or TRBD2 (6 bases each). The J call is in doubt because the DNA end fits TRBJ2-7 better. The CDR3 has 15 residues. CDR1 and CDR2 (germline): SGHTA, FQGNSA. DNA of the CDR3: TGTGCCAGCAGACAAGGGGGAGGTGGGGCCTACGAGCAGTACTTC. It specifies CASRQGGGGAYEQYF.

This clonotype was picked up a small number of times. The J gene is TRBJ1-2, the V gene TRBV12-3 or TRBV12-4; tentatively, D is TRBD1 (6 bases). The CDR3 has 13 residues. The V end lost 8 bases, the J end lost 4 bases, and 14 bases lay between the germline ends. The CDR3 DNA follows: TGTGCCAGCCGAGGGGGAAATTCCTATGGCTACACCTTC. Protein: CASRGGNSYGYTF.

CDR3 DNA sequence: TGCGCCAGCAGCTTGGTAGCTAGCGGAGACACCGGGGAGCTGTTTTTT. Protein product: CASSLVASGDTGELFF. The J gene is TRBJ2-2, the V gene TRBV5-1; TRBD2 matches 7 bases. Germline V lookup: CDR1 SGHRS, CDR2 YFSETQ. The CDR3 covers 16 residues. The V and J ends lost 0 bases and 3 bases, in that order; junction bases with no gene match: 5. The full variable domain, with the rest looked up from reference TRBV5-1 and TRBJ2-2, is KAGVTQTPRYLIKTRGQQVTLSCSPISGHRSVSWYQQTPGQGLQFLFEYFSETQRNKGNFPGRFSGRQFSNSRSEMNVSTLELGDSALYLCASSLVASGDTGELFFGEGSRLTVL.

This chain joins TRBV6-5 and TRBJ2-7, with D hard to call. Per the germline V gene, CDR1 is MNHEY and CDR2 is SVGAGI. This CDR3 is 13 amino acids long. The V and J ends lost 0 bases and 5 bases respectively, with 8 bases between them. CDR3 loop: CASSYSRGNEQYF. The CDR3, as DNA: TGTGCCAGCAGTTACTCGAGAGGCAACGAGCAGTACTTC.

Worth noting for this clonotype: A read error may account for a junction end that differs from germline. This chain joins TRBV29-1 and TRBJ2-4, with D perhaps matching TRBD2 (5 bases). The CDR3 length is 18 residues. Germline V gives CDR1 SQVTM, CDR2 ANQGSEA. The DNA for the CDR3 is TGCAGCGTGGAAGACTTTTCGGAGGCCAGAGTAGCCAAAAACATTCAGTACTTC. It is translated as CSVEDFSEARVAKNIQYF.

The chain recombines TRBV3-1 with TRBJ1-5; 10 nucleotides match TRBD1. Trimming took 1 base from V and 1 from J; bases not matched to a gene: 7. This CDR3 is built from 18 residues. From germline, CDR1 is LGHDT and CDR2 YNNKEL (reference sequence). CDR3 bases: TGTGCCAGCAGCCAAGGTTATGGGACAGGGGCCAGCAATCAGCCCCAGCATTTT. The encoded protein is CASSQGYGTGASNQPQHF.

This sequence joins TRBV24-1 and TRBJ2-5; tentatively, D is TRBD1 or TRBD2 (5 bases each). Trimming removed 8 bases from V and 3 bases from J, with 18 bases in between. Germline V gives CDR1 KGHDR, CDR2 SFDVKD. CDR3 length: 15 amino acids. The CDR3: CATKVGDPAEETQYF. As DNA, the CDR3 is TGTGCCACCAAAGTCGGGGACCCTGCCGAAGAGACCCAGTACTTC.

The chain joins TRBV15 to TRBJ1-1; 8 bases are shared with TRBD1. Per germline, CDR1 LNHNV and CDR2 YYDKDF (reference sequence). Trimming took 0 bases from V and 4 from J; bases not matched to a gene: 4. The CDR3 spans 15 residues. CDR3 in amino acids: CATSRDQGAPTEAFF. CDR3 DNA: TGTGCCACCAGCAGAGATCAGGGGGCCCCCACTGAAGCTTTCTTT.

The J gene is TRBJ1-1, the V gene TRBV20-1; weak D call: TRBD1 (6 bases). The CDR3 consists of 11 residues. CDR1 and CDR2 from the germline V gene are DFQATT and SNEGSKA (reference sequence). DNA of the CDR3: TGCCGCCAAGGGGGGCACACTGAAGCTTTCTTT. Its translation: CRQGGHTEAFF.

This chain connects TRBV12-3 or TRBV12-4 to TRBJ2-1; possible D gene TRBD2, 6 bases. Trimming left V 5 bases short and J 4 bases short, with 9 bases between. The CDR3 length is 13 residues. The CDR3 bases are TGTGCCAGCAGTATTGGGGGGTACAATGAGCAGTTCTTC. Translation: CASSIGGYNEQFF.

The chain has TRBV4-3 and TRBJ2-1; 8 bases match TRBD2. CDR1 and CDR2 (germline): LGHNA, YSLEER. The CDR3 loop spans 17 amino acids. Unmatched junction bases numbered 10, after V lost 3 bases and J lost 3 bases. The DNA for the CDR3 is TGCGCCAGCAGCCATGCGACGGGACTAGAGGACTACAATGAGCAGTTCTTC. This gives the protein CASSHATGLEDYNEQFF.

V gene TRBV4-3 combines with J gene TRBJ1-1; D unclear. V was trimmed by 4 bases and J by 1 base, leaving 10 bases between them. Germline CDR1 reads LGHNA; CDR2 reads YSLEER. The CDR3 extends over 14 amino acids. CDR3 nucleotides: TGCGCCAGCAGCCTCATTTGGGGGAACACTGAAGCTTTCTTT. Its protein is CASSLIWGNTEAFF.

In the case of this clonotype: Mismatch with germline at one junction end may stem from a read error. V is TRBV3-1 and J is TRBJ2-7; 8 bases agree with TRBD1. This CDR3 spans 15 amino acids. Germline CDR1 is LGHDT and CDR2 is YNNKEL (reference sequence). CDR3 nucleotide sequence: TGTGCCAGTAGCCCCACCGGTACAGGGGGGAACGAGCAGTACTTC. Translated, it gives CASSPTGTGGNEQYF.

The rearrangement links TRBV25-1 to TRBJ2-7; D not resolved. Trimming removed 7 bases at V and 3 bases at J, with 7 bases between. From germline, CDR1 is MGHDK and CDR2 SYGVNS. This CDR3 has 11 residues. CDR3 in amino acids: CASTGYYEQYF. The CDR3 DNA sequence: TGTGCCAGCACCGGATACTACGAGCAGTACTTC.

In DNA form, the CDR3 reads TGTGCCAGCAGTTCAGAGACTCAAGCGGGGGGCTATTACAATGAGCAGTTCTTC. It specifies CASSSETQAGGYYNEQFF. The V call is TRBV6-5, the J call TRBJ2-1; TRBD2 aligns across 9 bases. The CDR3 consists of 18 residues. Germline V CDR1 and CDR2: MNHEY, SVGAGI. V was clipped by 4 bases and J by 4 bases; unmatched bases: 14.

This chain joins TRBV12-3 or TRBV12-4 and TRBJ2-3, with 8 bases lining up with TRBD2. CDR3 length: 18 amino acids. The V and J ends lost 2 bases and 3 bases, in that order; junction bases with no gene match: 13. Here the CDR3 DNA reads TGTGCCAGCAGTTTACGCCGCGGCAGCGGGAGAGTGACAGATACGCAGTATTTT. As protein: CASSLRRGSGRVTDTQYF.